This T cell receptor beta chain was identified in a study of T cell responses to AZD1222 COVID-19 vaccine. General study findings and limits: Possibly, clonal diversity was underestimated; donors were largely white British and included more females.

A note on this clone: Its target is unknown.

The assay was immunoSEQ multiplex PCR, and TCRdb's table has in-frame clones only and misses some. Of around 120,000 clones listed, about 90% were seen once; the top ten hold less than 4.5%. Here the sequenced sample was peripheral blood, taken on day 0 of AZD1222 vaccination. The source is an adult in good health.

The DNA of the CDR3 is TGTGCCAGCAGCTTGGAACGTCGGACCTATAATTCACCCCTCCACTTT. It translates to CASSLERRTYNSPLHF. The genes are TRBV5-4 and TRBJ1-6; no definite D call. The V gene lost 0 bases and the J gene lost 2 bases, with 9 bases spanning the gap. The CDR3 has 16 amino acids. CDR1 SGHNT and CDR2 YYREEE come from the germline V gene (reference sequence). Supplemented by reference TRBV5-4 and TRBJ1-6, the full variable domain reads ETGVTQSPTHLIKTRGQQVTLRCSSQSGHNTVSWYQQALGQGPQFIFQYYREEENGRGNFPPRFSGLQFPNYSSELNVNALELDDSALYLCASSLERRTYNSPLHFGNGTRLTVT.